This T cell receptor beta chain was sequenced during a study of cytomegalovirus exposure and HLA in healthy donors. Germline CDR1 and CDR2: SQVTM and ANQGSEA. This CDR3 region has 14 residues. To note about this clone: Its antigen is as yet unknown. Sequence at one end of the junction differs from germline and may be a read error.

Regarding the study as a whole: Accounts indicate the classifier identified cytomegalovirus status with strong specificity and sensitivity. Analysis was carried out at a later point, and it linked a missense DCLRE1C variant to TCR beta V- and J-gene trimming. Excluded: some indistinguishable V segments such as TRBV6-2 and TRBV6-3. In an earlier analysis, about 87% or about 30%: the productive usage of most TCR beta V segments.

The PCR used 60 Vbeta and 13 Jbeta primers. Data came from immunoSEQ multiplex PCR; TCRdb stores just in-frame clones and leaves some out. In the table there are fewer than 85,000 clones, 60% to 85% of which are singletons. The chain links TRBV29-1 to TRBJ2-7; 11 positions match TRBD2. The receptor was isolated from a young man in good health and CMV-seropositive. Sequenced material: PBMCs. Here the CDR3 reads CSVVGLAGLDKQYF. CDR3 nucleotide sequence: TGCAGCGTGGTTGGACTAGCGGGCTTGGATAAGCAATACTTC.